This T cell receptor beta chain was captured by sequencing in a study of T cell responses to AZD1222 COVID-19 vaccine. Sequencing used immunoSEQ multiplex PCR; TCRdb keeps in-frame clones, though not all of them. Of some 140,000 clones listed, more than 85% are singletons. There are 13 residues in the CDR3. CDR1 and CDR2 from the germline V gene are SGHRS and YFSETQ. Trimming removed 4 bases from V and 7 bases from J; junction bases left unmatched: 7. The receptor comes from an adult in good health. Sequenced material: peripheral blood, taken on day 0 of AZD1222 vaccination. J is TRBJ1-2 and V is TRBV5-1; the match to TRBD1 covers 7 bases. The CDR3 protein is CASSAGQLTGYTF. In DNA, the CDR3 is TGCGCCAGCAGCGCGGGACAGTTAACTGGCTACACCTTC.